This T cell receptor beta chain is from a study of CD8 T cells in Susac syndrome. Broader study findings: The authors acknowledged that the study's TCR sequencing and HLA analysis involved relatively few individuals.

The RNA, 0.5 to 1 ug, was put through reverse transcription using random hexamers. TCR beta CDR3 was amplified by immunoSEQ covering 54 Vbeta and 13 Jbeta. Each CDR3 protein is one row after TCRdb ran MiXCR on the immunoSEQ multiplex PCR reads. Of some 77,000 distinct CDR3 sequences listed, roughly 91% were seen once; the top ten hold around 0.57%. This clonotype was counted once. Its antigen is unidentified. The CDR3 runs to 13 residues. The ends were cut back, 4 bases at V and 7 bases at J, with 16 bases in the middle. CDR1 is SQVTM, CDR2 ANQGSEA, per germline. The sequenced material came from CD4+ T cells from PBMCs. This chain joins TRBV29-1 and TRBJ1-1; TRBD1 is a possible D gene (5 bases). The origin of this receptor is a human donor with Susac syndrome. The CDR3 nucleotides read TGCAGCGTTGCAGGGATATATAGTGGTGAAGCTTTCTTT. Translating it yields CSVAGIYSGEAFF.